This T cell receptor beta chain was documented in a study of T-cell reconstitution after alpha-beta-depleted transplantation in children. This sample's TCRbeta library carried unique molecular identifier barcodes. Via MiXCR, TCRdb re-called the PCR reads, giving one row per CDR3 protein. The sample includes approximately 980,000 distinct CDR3 sequences, about 29% seen only once; the top ten take around 30%. Between the trimmed V and J ends, which lost 0 bases and 1 base, there was a span of 17 bases. Germline V CDR1 and CDR2: KGHDR, SFDVKD. CDR3 size: 19 residues. This clonotype was seen only once. Sequencing was performed on PBMCs, mostly from graft donor cells, taken 360 days after TCRalphabeta/CD19-depleted stem cell transplant. The rearrangement uses TRBV24-1 and TRBJ2-2; D may correspond to TRBD1 or TRBD2 (5 bases each). This clonotype was sampled from a boy under three years old who had a stem cell transplant for SCID, so the T cells may come from the graft donor. The CDR3, as DNA: TGTGCCACCAGTGATTTGCGTTCGTGGGGGACGATGAACACCGGGGAGCTGTTTTTT. It encodes CATSDLRSWGTMNTGELFF.